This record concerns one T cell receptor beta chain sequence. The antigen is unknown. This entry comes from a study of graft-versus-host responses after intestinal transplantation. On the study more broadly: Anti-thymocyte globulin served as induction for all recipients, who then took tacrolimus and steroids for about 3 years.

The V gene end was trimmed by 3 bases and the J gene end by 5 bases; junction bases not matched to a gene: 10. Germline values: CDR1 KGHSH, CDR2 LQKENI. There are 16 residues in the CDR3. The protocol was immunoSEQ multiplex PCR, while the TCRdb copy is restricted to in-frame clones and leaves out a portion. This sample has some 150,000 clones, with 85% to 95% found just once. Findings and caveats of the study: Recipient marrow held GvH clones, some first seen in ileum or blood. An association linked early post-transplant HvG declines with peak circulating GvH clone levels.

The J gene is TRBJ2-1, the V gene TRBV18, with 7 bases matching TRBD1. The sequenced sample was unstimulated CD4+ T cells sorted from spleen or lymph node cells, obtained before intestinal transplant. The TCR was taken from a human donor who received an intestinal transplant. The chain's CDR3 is CASSPLTGWLNNEQFF. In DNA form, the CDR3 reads TGTGCCAGCTCACCGCTGACAGGGTGGTTAAACAATGAGCAGTTCTTC.